This TCR beta chain comes out of a study of cytomegalovirus exposure and HLA in healthy donors. Study results and caveats: Most TCR sequences were uncommon, yet certain public TCRs appeared in many donors. The later analysis indicated that the majority of CMV-associated TCR beta chains appeared HLA-restricted. A list of approximately 160 TCR beta chains associated with cytomegalovirus was given. Per a later analysis, about 17,000 TCR beta sequences showed association with HLA alleles at 0.05 false discovery rate.

The CDR3 spans 14 residues. Germline V lookup: CDR1 LGHNA, CDR2 YSLEER. Trimming at V came to 2 bases and at J to 0 bases, leaving 0 bases not matched to a gene. The PCR made use of 60 Vbeta and 13 Jbeta primers. Profiled with immunoSEQ multiplex PCR; TCRdb holds only in-frame clones, not every one. In the table there are about 190,000 clones, less than 90% of which are singletons. This clone was seen a handful of times. Its matching antigen is unknown. This sequence joins TRBV4-3 and TRBJ1-2; 7 nucleotides line up with TRBD1. The TCR originated in a man aged 50 or older in good health and CMV-seronegative. Sequenced: PBMCs. As DNA, the CDR3 is TGCGCCAGCAGCCAAACAGGGGCTAACTATGGCTACACCTTC. Translated: CASSQTGANYGYTF.